The next 31 T cell receptor beta chains were all read from a single sample in a study of TIL therapy for anti-PD-1-resistant metastatic lung cancer. The immunoSEQ assay was v3. Repertoires were generated with immunoSEQ multiplex PCR, while TCRdb's copy carries only in-frame clones and drops some. The table shows 25,000 to 40,000 clones, with about 80% occurring only once. Time point in this sample: pre-treatment sample, taken before nivolumab and TIL therapy. Sequenced material: blood, taken at baseline. These TCRs come from a woman aged 25 to 80 with non-small cell lung cancer.

The gene calls are TRBV9 and TRBJ2-1; D unclear. The germline gives CDR1 SGDLS, CDR2 YYNGEE. The CDR3 is made up of 11 amino acids. The V end lost 4 bases, the J end lost 10 bases, and 9 bases lay between the germline ends. The CDR3: CASSPSREQFF. The CDR3 DNA is TGTGCCAGCAGCCCCTCCCGCGAGCAGTTCTTC.

J is TRBJ1-3 and V is TRBV5-8; D unresolved. This CDR3 has 16 amino acids. Germline CDR1 is SGHTS and CDR2 is YDEGEE. Trimming stripped 4 bases from V and 0 bases from J, with 14 bases between. The CDR3 sequence is CASSPPTSSSGNTIYF. CDR3 sequence (DNA): TGTGCCAGCAGCCCGCCGACTTCCAGCTCTGGAAACACCATATATTTT.

V usage is TRBV5-1 and J usage is TRBJ1-1; a possible D gene is TRBD1 (5 bases). The CDR3 is made up of 14 amino acids. CDR1 is SGHRS, CDR2 YFSETQ, per germline. With 0 bases removed from V and 4 bases from J, the gap between germline ends came to 10 bases. For the CDR3, the DNA is TGCGCCAGCAGCTTGGTGGGGGATGGCACTGAAGCTTTCTTT. Protein sequence: CASSLVGDGTEAFF.

The chain joins TRBV27 to TRBJ2-2; the match to TRBD2 covers 13 bases. Germline V gene sequence: CDR1 MNHEY, CDR2 SMNVEV (reference sequence). This CDR3 region has 16 residues. V dropped 7 bases and J dropped 4; count of bases not matched to a gene: 6. CDR3 in DNA: TGTGCCAGCAAAACTAGCGGGGGGGCCATCACCGGGGAGCTGTTTTTT. The encoded protein is CASKTSGGAITGELFF.

The genes are TRBV5-1 and TRBJ2-7; 9 bases agree with TRBD1. The V gene end was trimmed by 4 bases and the J gene end by 3 bases; junction bases not matched to a gene: 8. The CDR3 contains 15 residues. Germline CDR1 reads SGHRS; CDR2 reads YFSETQ. Here the CDR3 DNA reads TGCGCCAGCAGCACAGGACAGGGGTATCTCTACGAGCAGTACTTC. Protein: CASSTGQGYLYEQYF.

The chain is built from TRBV25-1 and TRBJ1-4; D ambiguous. The CDR3 loop spans 17 amino acids. Germline loops: CDR1 MGHDK, CDR2 SYGVNS. V was shortened by 0 bases and J by 0 bases, with 11 bases between the two germline ends. As DNA, the CDR3 is TGTGCCAGCAGTGAATATGGTCAGAGCCCAACTAATGAAAAACTGTTTTTT. It codes for CASSEYGQSPTNEKLFF.

V is TRBV5-6 and J is TRBJ1-1, with 7 bases that match TRBD1. The V segment lost 4 bases and the J segment 3 bases; nucleotides outside the gene matches: 6. The CDR3 runs to 14 residues. Germline V gene sequence: CDR1 SGHDT, CDR2 YYEEEE. The CDR3 nucleotides are TGTGCCAGCAGCGTGACAGGGAGGCACACTGAAGCTTTCTTT. This translates into CASSVTGRHTEAFF.

This clone has just a few counts. The chain recombines TRBV7-6 with TRBJ2-1; 12 bases are a match to TRBD2. Per germline, CDR1 SGHVS and CDR2 FNYEAQ. V shed 5 bases and J 7 bases; nucleotides not matched to a gene: 15. This CDR3 has 18 amino acids. CDR3 DNA sequence: TGTGCCAGCAGCCCTACCATCGCTAGCGGGAGGGCCGGGAATGAGCAGTTCTTC. It specifies CASSPTIASGRAGNEQFF.

This clone was detected only a few times. This chain links TRBV29-1 with TRBJ1-2; tentative D call: TRBD1 (5 bases). This CDR3 has 12 residues. V was clipped by 4 bases and J by 8 bases, with 14 bases between them. Germline V lookup: CDR1 SQVTM, CDR2 ANQGSEA. The CDR3 loop is CSVGRQGEGYTF. Here the CDR3 DNA reads TGCAGCGTTGGAAGGCAGGGCGAGGGCTACACCTTC.

This clone has only a few counts. V is TRBV7-2 and J is TRBJ1-2; D perhaps matches TRBD1 (5 bases). The V end was cut by 5 bases, the J end by 2 bases, with 15 bases between. Germline V gene lookup returns CDR1 SGHTA and CDR2 FQGNSA. This CDR3 spans 15 amino acids. The CDR3 coding sequence is TGTGCCAGCAGCCCCGATGGGGGTTCGAACTATGGCTACACCTTC. Translation: CASSPDGGSNYGYTF.

This clone has a single count. The chain recombines TRBV14 with TRBJ2-3; unclear D gene. Germline-derived CDR1 and CDR2 are SGHDN and FVKESK. V lost 4 bases and J lost 0, with 8 bases in between. The CDR3 loop spans 14 amino acids. The CDR3 coding sequence is TGTGCCAGCAGCCCCTACCGTAGCACAGATACGCAGTATTTT. As protein: CASSPYRSTDTQYF.

The table lists this clone with a count of one. The chain uses TRBV18 and TRBJ2-5; TRBD1 is a possible D gene (5 bases). The V and J ends lost 3 bases and 4 bases respectively, with 12 bases between them. The CDR3 sequence is 14 residues long. Germline V gives CDR1 KGHSH, CDR2 LQKENI. The CDR3 protein is CASSPQGSRETQYF. The CDR3 DNA sequence: TGTGCCAGCTCACCTCAGGGATCTAGAGAGACCCAGTACTTC.

The gene calls are TRBV7-2 and TRBJ2-7, with 7 bases matching TRBD1. CDR1 SGHTA and CDR2 FQGNSA come from the germline V gene. The CDR3 has 14 amino acids. The trim removed 4 bases at V and 1 base at J, leaving 4 bases unmatched. The CDR3 sequence: CASSSPGGSYEQYF. The CDR3 nucleotides are TGTGCCAGCAGCTCCCCAGGGGGATCCTACGAGCAGTACTTC.

The rearrangement uses TRBV10-3 and TRBJ2-5; D unresolved. This CDR3 has 17 residues. The V end lost 6 bases, the J end lost 0 bases, and 20 bases lay between the germline ends. CDR1 is ENHRY, CDR2 SYGVKD, per germline. The CDR3 DNA reads TGTGCCATCAGCGATCCCGGGCTCTCACGGTACCAAGAGACCCAGTACTTC. The encoded protein is CAISDPGLSRYQETQYF.

V is TRBV7-6 and J is TRBJ2-5; no clear D gene. The CDR3 is 13 amino acids. CDR1 and CDR2 (germline): SGHVS, FNYEAQ. Between the trimmed V and J ends, which lost 1 base and 4 bases, there was a span of 7 bases. The CDR3 loop is CASSLGPSETQYF. The DNA of the CDR3 is TGTGCCAGCAGCTTAGGTCCGTCAGAGACCCAGTACTTC.

This chain connects TRBV30 to TRBJ2-5; 9 positions match TRBD2. The CDR3 is 14 amino acids. The germline CDR1 and CDR2 sequences are GTSNPN and SVGIG (reference sequence). Unmatched junction bases numbered 7, after V lost 3 bases and J lost 5 bases. The CDR3 DNA follows: TGTGCCTGGAGAGGGCGGGGGGGCAAGGAGACCCAGTACTTC. As protein: CAWRGRGGKETQYF.

This clone was picked up a small number of times. The J gene is TRBJ1-5, the V gene TRBV6-4, with 8 positions matching TRBD1. CDR1 is MRHNA, CDR2 SNTAGT, per germline. This CDR3 is built from 15 residues. V dropped 3 bases and J dropped 7; count of bases not matched to a gene: 8. The DNA of the CDR3 is TGTGCCAGCAGTGAGTCTGGGACAGGAAGGCAGCCCCAGCATTTT. This gives the protein CASSESGTGRQPQHF.

The J gene is TRBJ2-1, the V gene TRBV6-5; TRBD2 might be the D (5 bases). This CDR3 spans 15 amino acids. The germline V and J ends were trimmed by 2 bases and 1 base, with 9 bases remaining between them. Germline CDR1 MNHEY, CDR2 SVGAGI. In nucleotides, the CDR3 is TGTGCCAGCAGTTACGGCGGGCTTTCCTACAATGAGCAGTTCTTC. Amino acid sequence: CASSYGGLSYNEQFF.

Note on this clone: The sample holds other DNA sequences that translate to the same CDR3. V usage is TRBV2 and J usage is TRBJ2-7, with D possibly TRBD1 on 5 matching bases. CDR1 is SNHLY, CDR2 FYNNEI, per germline. Trimming removed 6 bases at V and 0 bases at J, with 12 bases between. This CDR3 comprises 14 residues. CDR3 DNA: TGTGCCAGCAGAGGAAGGGGAAGCTCCTACGAGCAGTACTTC. This translates into CASRGRGSSYEQYF. The full variable domain, rest sourced from reference TRBV2 and TRBJ2-7, is EPEVTQTPSHQVTQMGQEVILRCVPISNHLYFYWYRQILGQKVEFLVSFYNNEISEKSEIFDDQFSVERPDGSNFTLKIRSTKLEDSAMYFCASRGRGSSYEQYFGPGTRLTVT.

V is TRBV11-2 and J is TRBJ1-3; D gene unclear. Germline values: CDR1 SGHAT, CDR2 FQNNGV. V lost 8 bases, J lost 4 bases, and 9 bases lay in between. The CDR3 runs to 12 residues. CDR3 region: CASAESGNTIYF. The CDR3 DNA reads TGTGCCAGCGCTGAATCCGGAAACACCATATATTTT.

In this sample, this clone turned up once. CDR3 amino acids: CASSISGSSYNEQFF. The CDR3, as DNA: TGTGCCAGCAGCATAAGCGGGAGCTCCTACAATGAGCAGTTCTTC. J is TRBJ2-1 and V is TRBV7-2, with 8 positions matching TRBD2. CDR1 SGHTA and CDR2 FQGNSA come from the germline V gene. V lost 5 bases to trimming and J lost 0 bases; unmatched junction nucleotides: 3. The CDR3 is 15 amino acids.

Concerning this clone itself: The DNA is left out, because the CDR3 cannot be placed on it with certainty; the CDR3 is given as TCRdb lists it. V usage is TRBV21-1 and J usage is TRBJ2-1; whether TRBD2, the table's D call, matches the DNA was not checked. TRBV21-1 is a pseudogene. The CDR3 region is 16 residues in length, termini included. The CDR3 protein is CASSKVGSGSYNEQFF.

The rearrangement joins TRBV7-8 to TRBJ2-6; D is ambiguous. The CDR3 loop spans 17 amino acids. Trimming took 3 bases from V and 0 from J, leaving 12 bases between them. Germline assignment: CDR1 SGHVS and CDR2 FQNEAQ. For the CDR3, the DNA is TGTGCCAGCAGCTTCGACCTAGGACGCTCTGGGGCCAACGTCCTGACTTTC. As protein: CASSFDLGRSGANVLTF.

The genes are TRBV19 and TRBJ2-3, with D unresolved. The CDR3 runs to 13 residues. Germline CDR1 and CDR2: LNHDA and SQIVND (reference sequence). The germline V and J ends were trimmed by 4 bases and 6 bases, with 11 bases remaining between them. This CDR3 is CASSKTRLDTQYF. The CDR3 DNA reads as TGTGCCAGTAGTAAGACCCGCCTGGATACGCAGTATTTT.

The chain uses TRBV29-1 and TRBJ2-5; 7 bases agree with TRBD1. The J call may be faulty, since TRBJ2-7 better matches the DNA end. The CDR3 has 12 residues. Germline V CDR1 and CDR2: SQVTM, ANQGSEA. The CDR3, as DNA: TGCAGCGTAGTACAGGGGTTGGGCGAGCAGTACTTC. Its protein product is CSVVQGLGEQYF.

By share of the sample, this clone is medium-sized. The rearrangement joins TRBV19 to TRBJ2-2; 10 bases are a match to TRBD2. The germline V gene encodes CDR1 LNHDA and CDR2 SQIVND (reference sequence). V lost 6 bases to trimming and J lost 1 base; unmatched junction nucleotides: 5. This CDR3 is built from 16 residues. CDR3 region: CASRHRLAGNTGELFF. CDR3 DNA sequence: TGTGCCAGTAGACACCGACTAGCGGGGAACACCGGGGAGCTGTTTTTT.

J is TRBJ1-2 and V is TRBV6-6; no clear D gene. Germline CDR1 MNHNY, CDR2 SVGAGI (reference sequence). There are 13 residues in the CDR3. V was shortened by 2 bases and J by 7 bases, with 11 bases between the two germline ends. For the CDR3, the DNA is TGTGCCAGCAGTTACGTCCCTACTAGTGGCTACACCTTC. Its protein is CASSYVPTSGYTF.

J is TRBJ2-1 and V is TRBV15, with no clear D. V was shortened by 1 base and J by 5 bases, with 15 bases between the two germline ends. This CDR3 has 16 residues. The germline CDR1 and CDR2 sequences are LNHNV and YYDKDF (reference sequence). This CDR3 reads CATSRGYILSNNEQFF. CDR3 in DNA: TGTGCCACCAGCAGAGGGTACATCCTATCAAACAATGAGCAGTTCTTC. Based on the CDR3 plus reference TRBV15 and TRBJ2-1, the full variable domain is DAMVIQNPRYQVTQFGKPVTLSCSQTLNHNVMYWYQQKSSQAPKLLFHYYDKDFNNEADTPDNFQSRRPNTSFCFLDIRSPGLGDTAMYLCATSRGYILSNNEQFFGPGTRLTVL.

V is TRBV5-1 and J is TRBJ2-5; 13 positions agree with TRBD2. J was trimmed by 2 bases and V by 0 bases; bases with no gene match: 1. The germline V gene has CDR1 SGHRS and CDR2 YFSETQ. The CDR3 runs to 16 residues. CDR3 in DNA: TGCGCCAGCAGCTTGGGGACTAGCGGGAGACAAGAGACCCAGTACTTC. It specifies CASSLGTSGRQETQYF. Full variable domain (missing parts from reference TRBV5-1 and TRBJ2-5): KAGVTQTPRYLIKTRGQQVTLSCSPISGHRSVSWYQQTPGQGLQFLFEYFSETQRNKGNFPGRFSGRQFSNSRSEMNVSTLELGDSALYLCASSLGTSGRQETQYFGPGTRLLVL.

The chain recombines TRBV9 with TRBJ2-1, with TRBD1 matching over 11 bases. The CDR3 totals 14 residues. Germline loops: CDR1 SGDLS, CDR2 YYNGEE. V shed 6 bases and J 6 bases; nucleotides not matched to a gene: 5. DNA for the CDR3: TGTGCCAGCAACCGGGACAGGGGGGGCAATGAGCAGTTCTTC. It yields the protein CASNRDRGGNEQFF.

V usage is TRBV19 and J usage is TRBJ2-5, with D perhaps TRBD1 (5 bases). V lost 3 bases, J lost 1 base, and 12 bases lay in between. Germline V gene lookup returns CDR1 LNHDA and CDR2 SQIVND (reference sequence). This CDR3 has 15 amino acids. This CDR3 is CASSMFKGLQETQYF. CDR3 in DNA: TGTGCCAGTAGTATGTTTAAGGGGCTCCAAGAGACCCAGTACTTC.